The T cell receptor beta chain described here comes from a study of blood T cell repertoires in COVID-19. The germline gives CDR1 SGHDN, CDR2 FVKESK. The CDR3 sequence is 15 residues long. J lost 1 base, V lost 4 bases, and 3 bases had no gene match. Source study methods: Reference gene primer amplification gave nucleated cell count estimates. Sequencing used immunoSEQ multiplex PCR; TCRdb keeps in-frame clones, though not all of them. V, J and clone size derive from that table, while D and trimming were established from the DNA sequence. The sample holds 200,000 to 250,000 clones, more than 75% seen once.

The specimen was peripheral blood. The chain uses TRBV14 and TRBJ2-3; the match to TRBD1 covers 9 bases. The clonotype was recovered from a woman in her sixties or seventies who had recovered from COVID-19. This CDR3 is CASSPGQGRTDTQYF. CDR3 sequence (DNA): TGTGCCAGCAGCCCGGGACAGGGACGCACAGATACGCAGTATTTT.